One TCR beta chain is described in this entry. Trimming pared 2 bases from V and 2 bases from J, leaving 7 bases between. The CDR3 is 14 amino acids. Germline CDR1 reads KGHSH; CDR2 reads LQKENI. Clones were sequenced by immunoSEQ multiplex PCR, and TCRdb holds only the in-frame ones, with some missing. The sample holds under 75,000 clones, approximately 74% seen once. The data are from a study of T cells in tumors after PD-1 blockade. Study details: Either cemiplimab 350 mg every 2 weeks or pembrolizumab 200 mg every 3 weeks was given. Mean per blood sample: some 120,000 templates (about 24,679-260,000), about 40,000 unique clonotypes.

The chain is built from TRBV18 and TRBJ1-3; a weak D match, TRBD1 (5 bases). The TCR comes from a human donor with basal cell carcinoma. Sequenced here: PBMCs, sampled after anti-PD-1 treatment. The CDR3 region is CASSPGTPGNTIYF. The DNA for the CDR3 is TGTGCCAGCTCACCAGGGACGCCTGGAAACACCATATATTTT.